The 13 T cell receptor beta chains presented below share a single source sample, sequenced in a study of blood T cells in healthy people across ages. The second PCR ran roughly 6 to 11 cycles with a sample-barcoded 5' primer and J-beta primers. One entry per CDR3 protein results from TCRdb running MiXCR on the 5' RACE reads. The sample has about a million distinct CDR3 sequences; around two fifths are singletons. Sequenced input: blood. These receptors were obtained from a man between 18 and 35 years old in good health.

This clonotype was counted a few times. V and J are TRBV7-9 and TRBJ2-3; TRBD2 matches 11 bases. This CDR3 is 18 amino acids long. Germline loops: CDR1 SEHNR, CDR2 FQNEAQ (reference sequence). With V trimmed by 5 bases and J by 0 bases, 10 bases remained unmatched. The CDR3 loop reads CASSPSSGGPDSTDTQYF. In nucleotides, the CDR3 is TGTGCCAGCAGCCCTTCTAGCGGGGGGCCCGATAGCACAGATACGCAGTATTTT.

The chain joins TRBV12-3 or TRBV12-4 to TRBJ1-2; D is ambiguous. The CDR3 contains 14 residues. Trimming removed 1 base from V and 0 bases from J, with 6 bases in between. CDR3 coding DNA: TGTGCCAGCAGTTTAGGGGTGCCTAACTATGGCTACACCTTC. Amino acid sequence: CASSLGVPNYGYTF.

V gene TRBV4-3 combines with J gene TRBJ2-1, with unresolved D. The CDR3 has 14 amino acids. Trimming pared 0 bases from V and 7 bases from J, leaving 10 bases between. Germline CDR1 and CDR2: LGHNA and YSLEER. The CDR3 coding sequence is TGCGCCAGCAGCCAAGATCTGCCCCAAAATGAGCAGTTCTTC. It codes for CASSQDLPQNEQFF.

This rearrangement joins TRBV4-3 to TRBJ1-2; a possible D gene is TRBD1 (5 bases). CDR3 length: 14 residues. V lost 2 bases, J lost 4 bases, and 11 bases lay in between. Germline-derived CDR1 and CDR2 are LGHNA and YSLEER. CDR3 DNA: TGCGCCAGCAGCCAATACAGGTTTGGCTATGGCTACACCTTC. Its protein is CASSQYRFGYGYTF.

The chain links TRBV6-2 or TRBV6-3 to TRBJ2-1; D is unresolved. The CDR3 is 14 amino acids. With 5 bases removed from V and 4 bases from J, the gap between germline ends came to 12 bases. The V gene's germline CDR1 is MNHEY and CDR2 SVGEGT. CDR3 protein: CASSTVSLYNEQFF. The CDR3 DNA follows: TGTGCCAGCAGTACCGTAAGCCTTTACAATGAGCAGTTCTTC.

The chain links TRBV27 to TRBJ1-5; 8 nucleotides line up with TRBD1. Looked up from germline, CDR1 is MNHEY and CDR2 is SMNVEV (reference sequence). The V gene end was trimmed by 4 bases and the J gene end by 2 bases; junction bases not matched to a gene: 4. There are 15 residues in the CDR3. Here the CDR3 reads CASSWTGLGNQPQHF. The DNA for the CDR3 is TGTGCCAGCAGTTGGACAGGGTTGGGCAATCAGCCCCAGCATTTT.

The chain recombines TRBV5-1 with TRBJ2-1; 7 nucleotides line up with TRBD1. The germline V gene encodes CDR1 SGHRS and CDR2 YFSETQ. The CDR3 spans 15 residues. V shed 1 base and J 3 bases; nucleotides not matched to a gene: 4. The CDR3 DNA reads as TGCGCCAGCAGCTTGTCCGGGACAGTCTACAATGAGCAGTTCTTC. Translated, it gives CASSLSGTVYNEQFF.

Only a few counts were recorded for this clonotype. The chain joins TRBV9 to TRBJ1-2, with 8 bases fitting TRBD1. V gave up 0 bases and J gave up 1 base; unmatched junction bases: 2. Germline CDR1 reads SGDLS; CDR2 reads YYNGEE. CDR3 length: 15 amino acids. The CDR3 is CASSVGDRNNYGYTF. The CDR3 DNA is TGTGCCAGCAGCGTAGGGGACAGGAATAACTATGGCTACACCTTC.

The chain employs TRBV20-1 and TRBJ1-5, with D perhaps matching TRBD1 (5 bases). This CDR3 contains 13 residues. Germline values: CDR1 DFQATT, CDR2 SNEGSKA (reference sequence). The V and J ends lost 2 bases and 7 bases respectively, with 12 bases between them. The CDR3 bases are TGCAGTGCTAGACGCTCAGGGCGACAGCCCCAGCATTTT. It specifies CSARRSGRQPQHF.

This clonotype was detected once. A read error may explain this, as a much larger clone is one base away. J is TRBJ2-3 and V is TRBV12-3 or TRBV12-4, with TRBD2 matching over 7 bases. The CDR3 length is 15 residues. Here the CDR3 DNA reads TGTGCCAGCAGTTTGCCTAGCGGTAGCACAGATGCGCAGTATTTT. Its translation: CASSLPSGSTDAQYF.

This clonotype was seen once. The rearrangement joins TRBV4-1 to TRBJ2-1; TRBD2 matches 13 bases. V lost 3 bases, J lost 10 bases, and 6 bases stayed unmatched. CDR1 and CDR2 (germline): MGHRA, YSYEKL. The CDR3 totals 15 residues. The CDR3 sequence is CASSHPGLAGFEQFF. DNA of the CDR3: TGCGCCAGCAGCCATCCGGGACTAGCGGGGTTCGAGCAGTTCTTC.

The chain carries TRBV21-1 and TRBJ1-4. TRBV21-1 is a known pseudogene. CDR3 length: 16 amino acids. CDR3 residues: CASRTRMWPCNEKLFF. The CDR3 DNA reads as TGTGCCAGCAGAACTCGAATGTGGCCCTGTAATGAAAAACTGTTTTTT.

This clonotype was found once. V is TRBV12-3 or TRBV12-4 and J is TRBJ1-2; D unresolved. The CDR3 runs to 15 residues. V was cut by 7 bases and J by 0 bases, with 15 bases left in between. The CDR3 DNA is TGTGCCAGCAACCCCCCGGAGGGTACTAACTATGGCTACACCTTC. Translation gives CASNPPEGTNYGYTF.